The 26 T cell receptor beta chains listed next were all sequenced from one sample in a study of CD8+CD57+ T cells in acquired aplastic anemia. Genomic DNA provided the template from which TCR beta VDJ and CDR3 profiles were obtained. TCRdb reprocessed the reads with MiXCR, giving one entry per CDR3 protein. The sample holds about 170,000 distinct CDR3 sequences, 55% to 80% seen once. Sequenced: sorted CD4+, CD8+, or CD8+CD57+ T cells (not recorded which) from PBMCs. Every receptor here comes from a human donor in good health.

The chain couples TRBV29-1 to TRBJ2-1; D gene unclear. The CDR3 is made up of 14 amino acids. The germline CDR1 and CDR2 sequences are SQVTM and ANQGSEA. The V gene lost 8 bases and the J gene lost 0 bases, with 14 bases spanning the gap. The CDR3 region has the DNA TGCAGCCCCTTCCCACTGTGCTCCTACAATGAGCAGTTCTTC. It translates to CSPFPLCSYNEQFF.

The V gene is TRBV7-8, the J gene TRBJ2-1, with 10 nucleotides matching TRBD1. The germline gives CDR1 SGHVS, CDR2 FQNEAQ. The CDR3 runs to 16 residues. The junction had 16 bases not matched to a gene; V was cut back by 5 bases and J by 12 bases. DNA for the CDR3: TGTGCCAGCAGCCGTGGGACAGGGGCATACACAGATACGCAGTTCTTC. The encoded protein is CASSRGTGAYTDTQFF.

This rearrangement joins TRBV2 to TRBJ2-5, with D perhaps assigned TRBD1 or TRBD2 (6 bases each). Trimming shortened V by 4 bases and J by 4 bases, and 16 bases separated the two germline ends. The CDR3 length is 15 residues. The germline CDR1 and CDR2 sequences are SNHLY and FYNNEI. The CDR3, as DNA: TGTGCCAGCAGTGTATCGGGGGCTGTTTCAGAGACCCAGTACTTC. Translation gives CASSVSGAVSETQYF.

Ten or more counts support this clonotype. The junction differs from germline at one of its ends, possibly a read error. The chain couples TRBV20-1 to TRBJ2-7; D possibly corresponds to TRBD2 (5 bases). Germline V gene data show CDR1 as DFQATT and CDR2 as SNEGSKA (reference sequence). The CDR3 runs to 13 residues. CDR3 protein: CSACGLSSYEQHF. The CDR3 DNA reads TGCAGTGCTTGTGGACTCAGCTCCTACGAGCAGCACTTC.

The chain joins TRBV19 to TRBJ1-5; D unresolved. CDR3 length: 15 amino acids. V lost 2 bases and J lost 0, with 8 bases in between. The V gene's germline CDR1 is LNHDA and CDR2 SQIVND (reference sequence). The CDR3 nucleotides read TGTGCCAGTAGTATATGGACGGATAGCAATCAGCCCCAGCATTTT. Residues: CASSIWTDSNQPQHF.

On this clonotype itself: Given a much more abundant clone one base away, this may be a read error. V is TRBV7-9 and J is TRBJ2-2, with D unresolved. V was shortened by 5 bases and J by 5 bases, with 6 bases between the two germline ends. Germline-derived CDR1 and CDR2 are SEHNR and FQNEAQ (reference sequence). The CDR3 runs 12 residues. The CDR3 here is CASSQGTGELFF. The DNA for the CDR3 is TGTGCCAGCAGCCAAGGAACCGGGGAGCTGTTTTTT.

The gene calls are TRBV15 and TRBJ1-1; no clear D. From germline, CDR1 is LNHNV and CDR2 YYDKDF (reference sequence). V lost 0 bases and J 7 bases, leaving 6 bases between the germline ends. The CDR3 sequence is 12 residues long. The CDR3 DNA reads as TGTGCCACCAGCAGAGACGGCAATGAAGCTTTCTTT. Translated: CATSRDGNEAFF.

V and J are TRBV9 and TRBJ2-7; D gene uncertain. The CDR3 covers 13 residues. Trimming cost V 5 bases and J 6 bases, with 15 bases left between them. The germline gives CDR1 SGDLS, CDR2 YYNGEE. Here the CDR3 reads CASSYRQPGEQYF. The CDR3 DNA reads TGTGCCAGCAGTTACCGGCAGCCTGGCGAGCAGTACTTC. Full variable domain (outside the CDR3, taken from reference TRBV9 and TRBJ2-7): DSGVTQTPKHLITATGQRVTLRCSPRSGDLSVYWYQQSLDQGLQFLIQYYNGEERAKGNILERFSAQQFPDLHSELNLSSLELGDSALYFCASSYRQPGEQYFGPGTRLTVT.

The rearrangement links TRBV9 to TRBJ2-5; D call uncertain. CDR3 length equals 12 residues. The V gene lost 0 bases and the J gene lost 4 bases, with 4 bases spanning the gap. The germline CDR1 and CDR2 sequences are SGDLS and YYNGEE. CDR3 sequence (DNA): TGTGCCAGCAGCGTAGACTTAGAGACCCAGTACTTC. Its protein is CASSVDLETQYF.

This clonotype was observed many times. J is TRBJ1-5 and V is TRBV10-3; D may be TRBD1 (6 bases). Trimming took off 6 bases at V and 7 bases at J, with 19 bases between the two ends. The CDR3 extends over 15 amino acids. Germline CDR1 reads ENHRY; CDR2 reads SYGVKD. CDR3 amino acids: CAISELQGVRQPQHF. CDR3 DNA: TGTGCCATCAGCGAACTACAGGGAGTGAGACAGCCCCAGCATTTT.

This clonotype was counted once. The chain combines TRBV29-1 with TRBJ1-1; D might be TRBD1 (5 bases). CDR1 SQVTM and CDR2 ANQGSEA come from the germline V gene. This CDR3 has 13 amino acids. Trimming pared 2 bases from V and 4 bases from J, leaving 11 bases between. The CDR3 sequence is CSVEQGISTEAFF. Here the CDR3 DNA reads TGCAGCGTTGAACAGGGAATTAGCACTGAAGCTTTCTTT.

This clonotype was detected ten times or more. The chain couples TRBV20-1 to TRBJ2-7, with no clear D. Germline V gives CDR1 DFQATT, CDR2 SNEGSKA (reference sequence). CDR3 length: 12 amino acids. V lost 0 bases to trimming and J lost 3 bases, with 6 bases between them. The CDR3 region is CSAREAGYEQYF. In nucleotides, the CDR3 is TGCAGTGCTAGAGAGGCAGGCTACGAGCAGTACTTC.

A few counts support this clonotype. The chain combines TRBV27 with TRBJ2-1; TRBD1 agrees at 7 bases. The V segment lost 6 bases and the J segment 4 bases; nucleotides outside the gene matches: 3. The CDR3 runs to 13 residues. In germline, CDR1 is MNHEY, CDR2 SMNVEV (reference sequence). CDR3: CASSPGGYNEQFF. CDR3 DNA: TGTGCCAGCAGCCCAGGGGGATACAATGAGCAGTTCTTC.

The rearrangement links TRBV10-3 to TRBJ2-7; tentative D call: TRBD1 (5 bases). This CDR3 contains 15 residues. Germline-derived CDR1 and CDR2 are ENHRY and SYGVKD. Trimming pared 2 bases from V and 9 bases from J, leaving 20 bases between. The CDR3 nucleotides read TGTGCCATCAGTGAGGCGGCAGGGTCCGCCAACGGGCAGTACTTC. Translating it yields CAISEAAGSANGQYF.

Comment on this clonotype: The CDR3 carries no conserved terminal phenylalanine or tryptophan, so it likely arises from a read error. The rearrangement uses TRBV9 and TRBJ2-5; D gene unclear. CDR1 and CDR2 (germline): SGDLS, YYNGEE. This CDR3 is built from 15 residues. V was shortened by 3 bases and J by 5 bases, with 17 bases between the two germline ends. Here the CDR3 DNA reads TGTGCCAGCAGCGCACACGGTTGGGGTCTCGAGACCCAGTACCTC. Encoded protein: CASSAHGWGLETQYL.

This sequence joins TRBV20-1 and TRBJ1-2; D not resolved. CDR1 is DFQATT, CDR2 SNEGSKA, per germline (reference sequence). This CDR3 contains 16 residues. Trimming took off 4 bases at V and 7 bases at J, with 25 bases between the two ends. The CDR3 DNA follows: TGCAGTGCTAAACCGTTTGCAGGACCCCCATGGGGTGGCTACACCTTC. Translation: CSAKPFAGPPWGGYTF.

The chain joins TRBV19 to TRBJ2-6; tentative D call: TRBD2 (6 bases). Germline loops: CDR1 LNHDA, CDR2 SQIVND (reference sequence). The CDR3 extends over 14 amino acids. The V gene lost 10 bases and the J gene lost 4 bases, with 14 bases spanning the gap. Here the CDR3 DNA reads TGTGCCACCGAAGCGGGTAGGGGGGCCAACGTCCTGACTTTC. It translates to CATEAGRGANVLTF.

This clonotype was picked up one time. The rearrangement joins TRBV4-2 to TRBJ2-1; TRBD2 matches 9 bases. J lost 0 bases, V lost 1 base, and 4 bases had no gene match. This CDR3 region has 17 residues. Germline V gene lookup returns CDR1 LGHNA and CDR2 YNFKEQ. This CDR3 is CASSQGLAASSYNEQFF. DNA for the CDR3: TGTGCCAGCAGCCAAGGACTAGCGGCAAGCTCCTACAATGAGCAGTTCTTC.

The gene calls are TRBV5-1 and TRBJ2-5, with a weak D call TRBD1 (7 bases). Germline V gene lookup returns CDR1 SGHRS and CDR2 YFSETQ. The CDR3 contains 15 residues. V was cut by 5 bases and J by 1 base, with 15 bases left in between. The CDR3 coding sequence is TGCGCCAGCAGGGAGGGGACAGTCCGCCAAGAGACCCAGTACTTC. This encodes CASREGTVRQETQYF.

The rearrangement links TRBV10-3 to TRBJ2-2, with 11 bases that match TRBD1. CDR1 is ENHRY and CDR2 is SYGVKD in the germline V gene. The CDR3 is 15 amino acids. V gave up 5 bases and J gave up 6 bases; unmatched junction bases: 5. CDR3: CAISPKGQGAGELFF. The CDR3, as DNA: TGTGCCATCAGTCCTAAGGGACAGGGGGCCGGGGAGCTGTTTTTT.

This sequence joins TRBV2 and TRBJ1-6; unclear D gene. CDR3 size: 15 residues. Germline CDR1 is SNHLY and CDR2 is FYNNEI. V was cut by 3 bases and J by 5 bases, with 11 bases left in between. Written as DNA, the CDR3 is TGTGCCAGCAGTGATAAGACCGATAATAATTCACCCCTCCACTTT. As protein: CASSDKTDNNSPLHF.

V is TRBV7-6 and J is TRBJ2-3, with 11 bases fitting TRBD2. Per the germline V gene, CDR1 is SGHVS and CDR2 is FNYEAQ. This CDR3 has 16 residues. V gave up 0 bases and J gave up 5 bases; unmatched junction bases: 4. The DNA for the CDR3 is TGTGCCAGCAGCTTAGCTAGCGGGGGGGCGATAGATACGCAGTATTTT. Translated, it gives CASSLASGGAIDTQYF.

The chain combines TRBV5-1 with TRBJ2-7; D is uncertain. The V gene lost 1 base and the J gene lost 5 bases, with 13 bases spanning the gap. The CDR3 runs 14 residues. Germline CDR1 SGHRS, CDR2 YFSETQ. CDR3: CASSLNSRRNEQYF. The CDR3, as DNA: TGCGCCAGCAGCTTGAACAGTCGTAGGAACGAGCAGTACTTC.

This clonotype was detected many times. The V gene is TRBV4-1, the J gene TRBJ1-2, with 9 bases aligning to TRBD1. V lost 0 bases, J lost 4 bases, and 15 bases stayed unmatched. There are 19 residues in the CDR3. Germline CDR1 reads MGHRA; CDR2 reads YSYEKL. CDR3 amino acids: CASSQDQLGTGTSTYGYTF. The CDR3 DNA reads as TGCGCCAGCAGCCAAGATCAGTTGGGGACAGGGACTTCTACCTATGGCTACACCTTC.

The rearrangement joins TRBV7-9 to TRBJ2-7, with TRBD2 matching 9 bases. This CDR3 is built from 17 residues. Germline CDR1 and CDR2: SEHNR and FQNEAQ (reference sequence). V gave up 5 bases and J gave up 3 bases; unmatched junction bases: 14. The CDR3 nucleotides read TGTGCCAGCAGCCAAGATGCTCCCGGGACTAGCTTCTACGAGCAGTACTTC. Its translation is CASSQDAPGTSFYEQYF.

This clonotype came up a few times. For the CDR3, the DNA is TGTGCCAGCAGCCAAGTCGGCGGGACCACTTTAAACAGGGGCGAGCAGTACTTC. It specifies CASSQVGGTTLNRGEQYF. The rearrangement uses TRBV3-1 and TRBJ2-7; TRBD1 might be the D (7 bases). Per germline, CDR1 LGHDT and CDR2 YNNKEL (reference sequence). The V end lost 1 base, the J end lost 6 bases, and 25 bases lay between the germline ends. The CDR3 spans 18 residues.